This T cell receptor beta chain was found in a study of metastatic and nonmetastatic thyroid tumors. The CDR3 sequence is 16 residues long. In germline, CDR1 is MNHNS, CDR2 SASEGT. Each patient went into thyroid surgery without having received any treatment. This clone has just a few counts. The junction departs from germline at one end; a sequencing error may be responsible. TCRdb called clones again from the PCR reads with MiXCR. The table shows some 55,000 clones, with 20% occurring only once. Source material: blood. The chain carries TRBV6-1 and TRBJ2-6; no reliable D call. This TCR came from a female donor with papillary thyroid cancer or a benign thyroid nodule (not recorded which). Some clones in this sample may be carry-over from other donors' samples. In DNA, the CDR3 is TGTGCCAGCATTGAATGGCAGGTAACTGGGTCCAACGTCCTGACTTTC. As protein: CASIEWQVTGSNVLTF.